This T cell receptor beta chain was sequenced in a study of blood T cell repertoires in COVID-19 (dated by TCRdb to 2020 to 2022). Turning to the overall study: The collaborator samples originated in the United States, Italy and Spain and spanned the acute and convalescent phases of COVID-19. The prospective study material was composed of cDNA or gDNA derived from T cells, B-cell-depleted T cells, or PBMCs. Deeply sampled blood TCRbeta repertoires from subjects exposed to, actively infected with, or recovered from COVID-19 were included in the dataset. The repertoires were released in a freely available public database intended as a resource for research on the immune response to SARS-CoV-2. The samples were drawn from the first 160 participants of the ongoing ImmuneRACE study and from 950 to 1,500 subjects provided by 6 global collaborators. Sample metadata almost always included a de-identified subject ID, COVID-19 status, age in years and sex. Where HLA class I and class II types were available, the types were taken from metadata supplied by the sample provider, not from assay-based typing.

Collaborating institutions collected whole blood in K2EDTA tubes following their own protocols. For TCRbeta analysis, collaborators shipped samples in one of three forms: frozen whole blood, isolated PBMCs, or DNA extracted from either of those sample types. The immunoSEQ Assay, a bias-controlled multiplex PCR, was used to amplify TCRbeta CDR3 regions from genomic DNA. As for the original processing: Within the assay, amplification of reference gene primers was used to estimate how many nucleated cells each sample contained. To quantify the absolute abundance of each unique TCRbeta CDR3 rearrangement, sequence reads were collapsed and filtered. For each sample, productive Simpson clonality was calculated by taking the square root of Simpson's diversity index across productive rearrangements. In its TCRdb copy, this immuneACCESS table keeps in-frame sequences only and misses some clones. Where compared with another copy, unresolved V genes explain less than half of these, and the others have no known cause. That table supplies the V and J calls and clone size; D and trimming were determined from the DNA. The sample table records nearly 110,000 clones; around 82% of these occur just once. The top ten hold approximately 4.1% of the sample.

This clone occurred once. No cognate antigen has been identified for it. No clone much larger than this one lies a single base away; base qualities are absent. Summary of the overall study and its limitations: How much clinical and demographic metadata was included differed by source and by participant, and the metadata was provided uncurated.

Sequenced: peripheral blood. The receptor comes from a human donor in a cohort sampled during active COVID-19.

The nucleotides are TGTGCCACCAGTGATCTGACTTCTGCTAGCGGGAACAATGAGCAGTTCTTC. Its coded protein is CATSDLTSASGNNEQFF. The rearrangement joined TRBV24-1 to TRBJ2-1, and 9 bases in between align with TRBD2. V is pruned by 3 bases and J by 5 bases, leaving 10 bases of the junction without a gene match. From a lookup of the germline V gene, CDR1 and CDR2 are KGHDR and SFDVKD. Counted from cysteine to phenylalanine, this CDR3 has 17 amino acids. The kept DNA is CDR3 alone, 51 bases in frame from the first base.